This T cell receptor (beta chain) emerged from a study of T cell repertoires in cytomegalovirus infection. Study information: Public TCR beta signatures indicated both CMV infection and matching HLA type. Study outcomes and limitations: The cumulative frequency of public TCR beta families identified carriers of CMV plus the relevant HLA. CMV-specific TCR beta clonotypes restricted by HLA-C dominated the ex vivo response.

Using its own MiXCR run on the reads, TCRdb lists one record per CDR3 protein. Here the sample spans around 270,000 distinct CDR3 sequences, over 8% being singletons. After removal of 2 bases from V and 10 bases from J, the junction contained 14 bases not matched to a gene. This CDR3 has 16 amino acids. CDR1 SGHRS and CDR2 YFSETQ come from the germline V gene. Points on this clonotype: The target antigen is unknown.

The origin of this receptor is a human donor in good health (CMV status not recorded). Some clones in this sample may be carry-over from other donors' samples. The specimen was PBMCs. The gene calls are TRBV5-1 and TRBJ2-3; 9 positions agree with TRBD1. The CDR3 DNA follows: TGCGCCAGCAGCTTCGGTCCGGGACAGGGCGTTGAGGCGCAGTATTTT. Its protein is CASSFGPGQGVEAQYF. The full variable domain, completed using reference TRBV5-1 and TRBJ2-3, is KAGVTQTPRYLIKTRGQQVTLSCSPISGHRSVSWYQQTPGQGLQFLFEYFSETQRNKGNFPGRFSGRQFSNSRSEMNVSTLELGDSALYLCASSFGPGQGVEAQYFGPGTRLTVL.